The next 7 T cell receptor beta chains were all read from a single sample in a study of shared clonotypes between healthy human individuals. Measured with immunoSEQ multiplex PCR; TCRdb has only the in-frame clones, and not every one. The top ten hold around 0.11% of the sample, which has more than 500,000 clones, around 96% seen once. Naive-designated CD8 cells lacked CD45RO, were positively enriched for CCR7, and omitted terminally differentiated effector memory CD45RA+ cells. Sequencing input: naive CD8+ T cells sorted from blood. Receptors were obtained from a woman aged 25 to 39 in good health.

The chain combines TRBV7-8 with TRBJ2-7, with a possible D match to TRBD1 (5 bases). The ends were cut back, 5 bases at V and 2 bases at J, with 10 bases in the middle. The CDR3 sequence is 13 residues long. CDR1 is SGHVS and CDR2 is FQNEAQ in the germline V gene. CDR3 nucleotide sequence: TGTGCCAGCAGCCCAACCAGGGCCTACGAGCAGTACTTC. Protein product: CASSPTRAYEQYF.

The chain links TRBV4-2 to TRBJ2-7, with TRBD2 matching 7 bases. The germline V gene encodes CDR1 LGHNA and CDR2 YNFKEQ. The V segment lost 1 base and the J segment 6 bases; nucleotides outside the gene matches: 6. The CDR3 consists of 14 residues. This CDR3 reads CASSQGAGPGEQYF. In DNA form, the CDR3 reads TGTGCCAGCAGCCAAGGAGCGGGGCCCGGCGAGCAGTACTTC.

The rearrangement uses TRBV15 and TRBJ1-5; a possible D gene is TRBD1 (5 bases). Germline V gene sequence: CDR1 LNHNV, CDR2 YYDKDF (reference sequence). V was shortened by 0 bases and J by 3 bases, with 24 bases between the two germline ends. This CDR3 is built from 20 residues. In DNA, the CDR3 is TGTGCCACCAGCAGAGATCCACGGCGTGGGTGGGGGAAGGACAATCAGCCCCAGCATTTT. Its translation is CATSRDPRRGWGKDNQPQHF. The full variable domain, completed using reference TRBV15 and TRBJ1-5, is DAMVIQNPRYQVTQFGKPVTLSCSQTLNHNVMYWYQQKSSQAPKLLFHYYDKDFNNEADTPDNFQSRRPNTSFCFLDIRSPGLGDTAMYLCATSRDPRRGWGKDNQPQHFGDGTRLSIL.

V usage is TRBV29-1 and J usage is TRBJ2-7; 9 nucleotides line up with TRBD2. Germline CDR1 and CDR2: SQVTM and ANQGSEA. The CDR3 has 15 residues. V was clipped by 8 bases and J by 0 bases; unmatched bases: 11. The CDR3 spells CSIAGDLSSSYEQYF. The DNA of the CDR3 is TGCAGCATAGCGGGAGATCTCTCTAGCTCCTACGAGCAGTACTTC.

V usage is TRBV6-5 and J usage is TRBJ2-7; 8 nucleotides match TRBD2. The CDR3 loop spans 14 amino acids. V was clipped by 8 bases and J by 1 base; unmatched bases: 7. Germline lookup yields CDR1 MNHEY and CDR2 SVGAGI. The chain's CDR3 is CASCPGLGSYEQYF. The CDR3 DNA is TGTGCCAGCTGCCCGGGACTAGGGTCCTACGAGCAGTACTTC.

The rearrangement joins TRBV9 to TRBJ2-3, with 10 bases aligning to TRBD2. This CDR3 comprises 15 residues. From germline, CDR1 is SGDLS and CDR2 YYNGEE. Trimming removed 4 bases from V and 2 bases from J; junction bases left unmatched: 4. CDR3 coding DNA: TGTGCCAGCAGCTCTAGCGGGAGCAACACAGATACGCAGTATTTT. This translates into CASSSSGSNTDTQYF.

The chain couples TRBV6-6 to TRBJ1-1, with D hard to call. Germline values: CDR1 MNHNY, CDR2 SVGAGI (reference sequence). Between the trimmed V and J ends, which lost 2 bases and 3 bases, there was a span of 16 bases. The length of the CDR3 is 16 residues. In nucleotides, the CDR3 is TGTGCCAGCAGTTACAATTCCCCTCTGTGGGACACTGAAGCTTTCTTT. Translation gives CASSYNSPLWDTEAFF.